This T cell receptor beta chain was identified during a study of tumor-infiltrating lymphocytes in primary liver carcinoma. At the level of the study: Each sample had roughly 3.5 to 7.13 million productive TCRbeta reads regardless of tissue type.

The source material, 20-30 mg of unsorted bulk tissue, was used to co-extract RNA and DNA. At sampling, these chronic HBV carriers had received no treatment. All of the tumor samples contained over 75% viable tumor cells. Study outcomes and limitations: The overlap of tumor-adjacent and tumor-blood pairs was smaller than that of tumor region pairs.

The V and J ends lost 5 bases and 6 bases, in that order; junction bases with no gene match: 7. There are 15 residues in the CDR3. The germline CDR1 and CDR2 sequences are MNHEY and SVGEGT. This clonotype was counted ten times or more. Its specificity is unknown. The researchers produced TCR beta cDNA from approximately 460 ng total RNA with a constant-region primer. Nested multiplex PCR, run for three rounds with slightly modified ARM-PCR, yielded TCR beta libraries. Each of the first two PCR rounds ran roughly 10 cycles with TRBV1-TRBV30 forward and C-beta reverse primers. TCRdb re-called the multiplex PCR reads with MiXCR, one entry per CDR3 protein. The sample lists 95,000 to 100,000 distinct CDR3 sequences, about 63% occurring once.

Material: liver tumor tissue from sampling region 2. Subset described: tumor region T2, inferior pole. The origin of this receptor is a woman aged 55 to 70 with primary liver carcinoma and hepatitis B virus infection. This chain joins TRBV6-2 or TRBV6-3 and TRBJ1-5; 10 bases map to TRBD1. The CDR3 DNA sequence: TGTGCCAGCAGTGGGTTGGGACAGGGGAGTCAGCCCCAGCATTTT. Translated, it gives CASSGLGQGSQPQHF.